This is a list of T cell receptor beta chains from one sample in a study of OX40 agonist ivuxolimab in advanced cancers. TCRdb's copy holds only in-frame clones and misses some; the assay was immunoSEQ multiplex PCR. This sample has about 83,000 clones, with around four fifths found just once. Sequencing was performed on CD4+ or CD8+ T cells sorted from blood, taken in a trial of the OX40 agonist ivuxolimab. These receptors originate from an adult with an advanced solid tumor such as melanoma, head and neck, liver or kidney cancer. The CDR3 runs from the conserved cysteine through the conserved F or W. A D gene is named only where the DNA matches it firmly. Clone size, where shown, is once, few, many, or a class for clones that have expanded.

V gene	J gene	D gene	clone size	CDR3 protein	CDR3 DNA
TRBV28	TRBJ1-2	TRBD1	-	CASSSYRGRRYGYTF	TGTGCCAGCAGTTCATACAGGGGGCGGAGGTATGGCTACACCTTC
TRBV18	TRBJ2-7	-	-	CASSPIQESGYEQYF	TGTGCCAGCTCACCAATACAGGAATCAGGCTACGAGCAGTACTTC
TRBV7-6	TRBJ1-6	-	few	CASRSGADNSPLHF	TGTGCCAGCCGGTCGGGCGCAGATAATTCACCCCTCCACTTT
TRBV5-8	TRBJ2-2	-	-	CASSLEGQNTGELFF	TGTGCCAGCAGCTTGGAGGGGCAGAACACCGGGGAGCTGTTTTTT
TRBV5-1	TRBJ1-6	-	-	CASTPGGSTNSPLHF	TGCGCCAGCACCCCTGGAGGAAGCACCAATTCACCCCTCCACTTT
TRBV5-4	TRBJ2-2	TRBD2	-	CASSRPGLAENTGELFF	TGTGCCAGCAGCCGGCCGGGGCTAGCGGAGAACACCGGGGAGCTGTTTTTT
TRBV7-2	TRBJ1-1	TRBD1	-	CASSHRTGGLNTEAFF	TGTGCCAGCAGCCATAGGACAGGGGGGCTGAACACTGAAGCTTTCTTT
TRBV29-1	TRBJ1-1	-	-	CSVTLGMNTEAFF	TGCAGCGTCACCCTTGGTATGAACACTGAAGCTTTCTTT
TRBV5-1	TRBJ2-5	TRBD2	-	CASSLAGLAGGQETQYF	TGCGCCAGCAGCTTGGCCGGACTAGCGGGGGGCCAAGAGACCCAGTACTTC
TRBV7-2	TRBJ1-5	-	-	CASSPGLNNQPQHF	TGTGCCAGCAGTCCAGGGTTAAACAATCAGCCCCAGCATTTT
TRBV7-7	TRBJ2-1	TRBD2	-	CASSPRLSGVEQFF	TGTGCTAGCAGCCCCCGCCTGAGCGGGGTTGAGCAGTTCTTC
TRBV2	TRBJ2-7	-	-	CASSVGGSSYEQYF	TGTGCCAGCAGTGTTGGCGGTAGCTCCTACGAGCAGTACTTC
TRBV11-3	TRBJ2-1	-	-	CASSLGRSEQFF	TGTGCCAGCAGCTTGGGGCGAAGTGAGCAGTTCTTC
TRBV5-5	TRBJ1-5	-	-	CASSLGADQPQHF	TGTGCCAGCAGCCTAGGGGCAGATCAGCCCCAGCATTTT
TRBV5-1	TRBJ2-1	-	-	CASSPIFNGNEQFF	TGCGCCAGCAGCCCAATTTTCAATGGAAATGAGCAGTTCTTC
TRBV5-1	TRBJ2-3	-	-	CASSKEPTTDTQYF	TGCGCCAGCAGCAAGGAACCGACAACCGATACGCAGTATTTT
TRBV7-2	TRBJ1-1	-	once	CASSLELRGAAFF	TGTGCCAGCAGCTTAGAATTGAGGGGGGCAGCTTTCTTT
TRBV10-1	TRBJ2-1	TRBD1	few	CASSDLGQGNNEQFF	TGCGCCAGCAGTGACCTCGGACAGGGGAACAATGAGCAGTTCTTC
TRBV5-1	TRBJ1-6	-	-	CASSLAARGVSYNSPLHF	TGCGCCAGCAGCTTGGCCGCCAGGGGTGTATCCTATAATTCACCCCTCCACTTT
TRBV5-8	TRBJ2-2	TRBD2	-	CASSLVLAGGAGELFF	TGTGCCAGCAGCTTGGTCTTAGCGGGGGGAGCCGGGGAGCTGTTTTTT
TRBV28	TRBJ2-5	TRBD1	-	CASSLGGLYQETQYF	TGTGCCAGCAGCTTAGGGGGCTTGTACCAAGAGACCCAGTACTTC
TRBV18	TRBJ2-7	-	-	CASSPPSVGGLKYEQYF	TGTGCCAGCTCACCACCAAGTGTGGGAGGTTTGAAATACGAGCAGTACTTC
TRBV28	TRBJ1-3	-	-	CASSHQGVSGNTIYF	TGTGCCAGCAGTCATCAGGGAGTCTCTGGAAACACCATATATTTT
TRBV29-1	TRBJ1-2	TRBD1	-	CSVSTGGSGGYTF	TGCAGCGTTAGCACAGGGGGCTCGGGTGGCTACACCTTC
TRBV20-1	TRBJ1-1	-	-	CRVDRSTEAFF	TGCAGGGTCGACAGGAGCACTGAAGCTTTCTTT
TRBV5-1	TRBJ1-4	-	-	CASSLLSNEKLFF	TGCGCCAGCAGCTTGTTGTCTAATGAAAAACTGTTTTTT
TRBV5-6	TRBJ2-7	-	-	CASSLRQTYEQYF	TGTGCCAGCAGCTTGCGACAGACCTACGAGCAGTACTTC
TRBV5-5	TRBJ1-4	-	-	CASSLGPSREKLFF	TGTGCCAGCAGCTTGGGTCCTTCGCGGGAAAAACTGTTTTTT
TRBV2	TRBJ2-1	-	-	CASSADNEQFF	TGTGCCAGCAGCGCAGACAATGAGCAGTTCTTC
TRBV13	TRBJ2-3	-	-	CASSLVGGGTDTQYF	TGTGCCAGCAGCTTAGTCGGCGGGGGCACAGATACGCAGTATTTT
TRBV6-5	TRBJ2-1	-	-	CASSYYGGSSYNEQFF	TGTGCCAGCAGTTACTATGGGGGGAGCTCCTACAATGAGCAGTTCTTC
TRBV10-3	TRBJ1-4	-	once	CAISDVGGRDEKLFF	TGTGCCATCAGTGACGTGGGGGGGCGCGATGAAAAACTGTTTTTT
TRBV30	TRBJ1-3	-	once	CAWSKGEGGNTIYF	TGTGCCTGGAGTAAAGGCGAAGGTGGAAACACCATATATTTT
TRBV27	TRBJ2-7	TRBD1	-	CASSLSGGRGQGSYEQYF	TGTGCCAGCAGTTTATCTGGTGGTCGGGGACAGGGTTCCTACGAGCAGTACTTC
TRBV11-3	TRBJ2-5	-	-	CASSQFQETQYF	TGTGCCAGCAGCCAATTCCAAGAGACCCAGTACTTC
TRBV19	TRBJ1-1	-	once	CASRMGPENTEAFF	TGTGCCAGTAGGATGGGGCCGGAGAACACTGAAGCTTTCTTT
TRBV10-3	TRBJ2-5	-	-	CAISESMGKTQYF	TGTGCCATCAGTGAGTCGATGGGGAAGACCCAGTACTTC
TRBV7-9	TRBJ2-3	TRBD2	-	CASSLSKAGGTDTQYF	TGTGCCAGCAGCTTATCCAAAGCGGGAGGCACAGATACGCAGTATTTT
TRBV28	TRBJ2-2	-	-	CASSLLLGGTGELFF	TGTGCCAGCAGTTTATTGTTAGGCGGCACCGGGGAGCTGTTTTTT
TRBV18	TRBJ2-1	-	-	CASSPREAEQFF	TGTGCCAGCTCACCAAGAGAGGCGGAGCAGTTCTTC
TRBV28	TRBJ1-1	-	-	CASSTNTENTEAFF	TGTGCCAGCAGTACAAATACCGAGAACACTGAAGCTTTCTTT